This entry concerns a single T cell receptor (beta chain). TCRdb reanalysed the PCR reads using MiXCR and keeps one entry per CDR3 protein. The sample includes roughly 9,300 distinct CDR3 sequences, 30% to 45% of them seen just once. These data belong to a study of immune characterization of retroperitoneal liposarcoma. The CDR3 covers 14 residues. Germline trimming cut 5 bases from V and 7 bases from J; bases unmatched to any gene: 6. Germline V gives CDR1 WNHNN, CDR2 SYGVQD (reference sequence). The sequence was obtained from a female donor with retroperitoneal liposarcoma. The genes are TRBV10-1 and TRBJ2-1; TRBD2 aligns across 9 bases. The specimen was tumor tissue. CDR3 region: CASSYGTSRNEQFF. The CDR3 nucleotides read TGCGCCAGCAGTTATGGGACTAGCAGGAATGAGCAGTTCTTC.